This TCR beta chain was identified during a study of blood T cell repertoires in COVID-19. Turning to the study itself: Whether acute or convalescent, the COVID-19 samples came from the United States, Italy and Spain. T cells, B-cell-depleted T cells, or PBMCs supplied cDNA or gDNA.

CDR1 and CDR2 from the germline V gene are SGHTA and FQGNSA. The ends were cut back, 2 bases at V and 5 bases at J, with 15 bases in the middle. The CDR3 is 15 residues long. How the authors handled the data: Reference gene primer amplification gave estimated nucleated cell counts. Sequenced by immunoSEQ multiplex PCR; TCRdb stores in-frame clones only, minus some. V and J calls plus clone size are reproduced from that table; the DNA served to infer D and trimming. The sample has roughly 150,000 clones; roughly 88% are singletons. The sample consisted of peripheral blood. The chain uses TRBV7-2 and TRBJ2-5; TRBD1 is a possible D gene (5 bases). The TCR was taken from a woman aged 45-60 years with acute or convalescent COVID-19. The CDR3 is CASSLQEGVLETQYF. CDR3 coding DNA: TGTGCCAGCAGCTTACAAGAAGGGGTGTTGGAGACCCAGTACTTC.